The clone carrying this TCR beta chain appeared many times. Its antigen is undetermined. TCRbeta library construction was performed incorporating unique molecular identifiers. TCRdb called the PCR reads again in MiXCR, with one record for every CDR3 protein. The repertoire holds 130,000 or so distinct CDR3 sequences, with more than 9.5% as singletons. Trimming took off 3 bases at V and 6 bases at J, with 21 bases between the two ends. The CDR3 is 15 residues long. Germline V gives CDR1 DFQATT, CDR2 SNEGSKA (reference sequence). The data were taken from a study of T-cell reconstitution after alpha-beta-depleted transplantation in children. Whole-study results and caveats: The authors attributed T-cell counts and diversity one year after transplant mostly to newly produced T cells. Two months or so post-transplant, alpha-beta T cells reportedly derived from several hundred expanded graft clones. After transplant, high TCRbeta diversity at day 60 in some patients arose from surviving recipient T cells and thymic progenitors.

The chain joins TRBV20-1 to TRBJ2-7; tentative D call: TRBD2 (5 bases). The receptor was derived from a girl less than two years old who had a stem cell transplant for combined immunodeficiency, so the T cells may come from the graft donor. The starting material was PBMCs, mostly from graft donor cells, obtained 180 days after TCRalphabeta/CD19-depleted stem cell transplant. CDR3 sequence reads: CSARKPATGIGEQYF. DNA for the CDR3: TGCAGTGCTAGGAAACCGGCCACGGGGATTGGCGAGCAGTACTTC.